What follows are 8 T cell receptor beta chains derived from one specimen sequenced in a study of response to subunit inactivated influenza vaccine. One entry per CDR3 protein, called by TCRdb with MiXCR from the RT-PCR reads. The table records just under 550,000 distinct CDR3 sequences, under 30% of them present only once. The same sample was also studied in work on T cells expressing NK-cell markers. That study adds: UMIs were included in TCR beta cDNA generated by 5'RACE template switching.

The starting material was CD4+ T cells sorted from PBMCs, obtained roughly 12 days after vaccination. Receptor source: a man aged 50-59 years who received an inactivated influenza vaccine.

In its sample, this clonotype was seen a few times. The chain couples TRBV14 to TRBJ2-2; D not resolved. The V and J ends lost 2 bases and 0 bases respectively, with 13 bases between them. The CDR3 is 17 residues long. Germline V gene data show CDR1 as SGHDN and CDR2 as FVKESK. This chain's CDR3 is CASSQPRRRPNTGELFF. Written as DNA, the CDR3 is TGTGCCAGCAGCCAACCCAGACGGAGACCGAACACCGGGGAGCTGTTTTTT. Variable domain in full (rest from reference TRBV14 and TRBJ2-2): EAGVTQFPSHSVIEKGQTVTLRCDPISGHDNLYWYRRVMGKEIKFLLHFVKESKQDESGMPNNRFLAERTGGTYSTLKVQPAELEDSGVYFCASSQPRRRPNTGELFFGEGSRLTVL.

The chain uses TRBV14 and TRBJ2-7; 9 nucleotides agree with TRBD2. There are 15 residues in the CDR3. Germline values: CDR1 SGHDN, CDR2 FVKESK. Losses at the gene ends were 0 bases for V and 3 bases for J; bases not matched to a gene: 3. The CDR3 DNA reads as TGTGCCAGCAGCCAAGACCTAGCGGGGATCTACGAGCAGTACTTC. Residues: CASSQDLAGIYEQYF.

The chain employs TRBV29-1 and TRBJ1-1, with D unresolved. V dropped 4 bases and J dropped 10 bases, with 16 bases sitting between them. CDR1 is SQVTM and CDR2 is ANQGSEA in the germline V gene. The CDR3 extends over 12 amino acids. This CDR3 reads CSVVGGLMGAFF. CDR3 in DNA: TGCAGCGTTGTTGGCGGCTTGATGGGAGCTTTCTTT.

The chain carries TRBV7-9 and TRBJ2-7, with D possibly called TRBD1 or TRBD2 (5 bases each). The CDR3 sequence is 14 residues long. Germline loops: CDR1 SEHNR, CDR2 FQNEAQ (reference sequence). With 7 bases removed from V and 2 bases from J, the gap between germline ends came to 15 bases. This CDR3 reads CASTLRDGAYEQYF. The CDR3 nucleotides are TGTGCCAGCACCCTCCGGGACGGAGCCTACGAGCAGTACTTC.

For the CDR3, the DNA is TGTGCCATCAGTGTGAAGACAGGACCCCAAGAGACCCAGTACTTC. Translation gives CAISVKTGPQETQYF. This sequence joins TRBV10-3 and TRBJ2-5, with TRBD1 as a possible D gene (6 bases). Germline CDR1 and CDR2: ENHRY and SYGVKD. This CDR3 has 15 amino acids. The ends were cut back, 4 bases at V and 1 base at J, with 13 bases in the middle.

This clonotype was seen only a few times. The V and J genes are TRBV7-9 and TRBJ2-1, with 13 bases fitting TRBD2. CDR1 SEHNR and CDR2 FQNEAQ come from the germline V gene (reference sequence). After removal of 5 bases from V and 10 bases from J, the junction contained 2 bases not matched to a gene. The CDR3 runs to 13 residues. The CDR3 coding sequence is TGTGCCAGCAGCCCGGGACTAGCGGGAGAGCAGTTCTTC. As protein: CASSPGLAGEQFF.

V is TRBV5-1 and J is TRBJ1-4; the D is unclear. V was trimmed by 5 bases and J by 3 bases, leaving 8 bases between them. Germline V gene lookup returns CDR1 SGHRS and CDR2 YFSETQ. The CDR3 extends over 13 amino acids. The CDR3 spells CASSGWSNEKLFF. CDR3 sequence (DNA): TGCGCCAGCAGTGGGTGGTCTAATGAAAAACTGTTTTTT.

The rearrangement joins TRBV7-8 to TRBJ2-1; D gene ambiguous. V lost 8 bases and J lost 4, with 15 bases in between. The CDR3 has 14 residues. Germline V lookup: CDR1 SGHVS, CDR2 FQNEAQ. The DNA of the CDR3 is TGTGCCAGCGGTGCGTTCAGGTATTACAATGAGCAGTTCTTC. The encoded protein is CASGAFRYYNEQFF.